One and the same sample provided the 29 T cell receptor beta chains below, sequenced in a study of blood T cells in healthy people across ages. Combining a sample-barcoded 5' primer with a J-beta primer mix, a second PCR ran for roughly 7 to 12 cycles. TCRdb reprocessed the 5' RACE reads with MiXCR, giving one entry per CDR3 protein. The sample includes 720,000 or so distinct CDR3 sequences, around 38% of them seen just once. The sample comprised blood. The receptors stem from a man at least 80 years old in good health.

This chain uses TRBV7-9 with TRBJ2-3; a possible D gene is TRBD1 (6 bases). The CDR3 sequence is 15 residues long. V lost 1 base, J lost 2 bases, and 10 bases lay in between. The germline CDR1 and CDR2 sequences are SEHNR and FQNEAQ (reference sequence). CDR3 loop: CASSLDAGATDTQYF. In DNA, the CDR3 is TGTGCCAGCAGCTTAGATGCAGGGGCCACAGATACGCAGTATTTT.

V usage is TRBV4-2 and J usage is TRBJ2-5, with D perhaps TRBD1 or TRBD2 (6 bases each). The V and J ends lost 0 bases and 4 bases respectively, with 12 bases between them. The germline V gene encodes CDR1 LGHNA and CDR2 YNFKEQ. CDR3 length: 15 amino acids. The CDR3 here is CASSQDWGALETQYF. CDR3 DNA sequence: TGTGCCAGCAGCCAAGACTGGGGGGCTTTAGAGACCCAGTACTTC.

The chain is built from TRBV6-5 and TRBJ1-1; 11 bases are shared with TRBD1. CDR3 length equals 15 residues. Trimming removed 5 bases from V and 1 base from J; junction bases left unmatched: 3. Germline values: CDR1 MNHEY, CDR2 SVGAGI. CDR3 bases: TGTGCCAGCAGTGCCGGGACAGGGGGGAACACTGAAGCTTTCTTT. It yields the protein CASSAGTGGNTEAFF.

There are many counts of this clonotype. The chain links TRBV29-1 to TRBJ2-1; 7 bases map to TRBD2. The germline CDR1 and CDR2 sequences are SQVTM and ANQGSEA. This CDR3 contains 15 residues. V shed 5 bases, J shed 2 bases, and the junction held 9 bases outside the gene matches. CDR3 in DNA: TGCAGCGTTTACCCGACAAGCGGGACCTACAATGAGCAGTTCTTC. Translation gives CSVYPTSGTYNEQFF.

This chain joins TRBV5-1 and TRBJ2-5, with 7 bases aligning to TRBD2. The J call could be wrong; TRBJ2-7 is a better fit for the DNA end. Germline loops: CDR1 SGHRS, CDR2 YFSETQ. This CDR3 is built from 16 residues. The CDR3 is CASSQSSAGLLCEQYF. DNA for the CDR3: TGCGCCAGCAGTCAATCGTCAGCGGGACTACTCTGCGAGCAGTACTTC.

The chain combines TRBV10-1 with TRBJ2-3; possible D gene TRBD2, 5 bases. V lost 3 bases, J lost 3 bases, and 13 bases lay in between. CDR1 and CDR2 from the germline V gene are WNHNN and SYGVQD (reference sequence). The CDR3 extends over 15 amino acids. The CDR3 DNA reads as TGCGCCAGCAGTGAAGGCAGGCGAGGGACAGATACGCAGTATTTT. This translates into CASSEGRRGTDTQYF.

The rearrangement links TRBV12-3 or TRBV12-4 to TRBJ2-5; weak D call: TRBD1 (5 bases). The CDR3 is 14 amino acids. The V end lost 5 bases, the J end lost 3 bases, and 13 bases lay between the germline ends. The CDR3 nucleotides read TGTGCCAGCAGTCCCCTTGACAGAGAAGAGACCCAGTACTTC. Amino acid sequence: CASSPLDREETQYF.

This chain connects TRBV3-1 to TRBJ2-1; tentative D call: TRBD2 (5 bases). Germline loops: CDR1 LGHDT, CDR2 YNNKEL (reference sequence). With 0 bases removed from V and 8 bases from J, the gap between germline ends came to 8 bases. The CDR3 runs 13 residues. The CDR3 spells CASSQENGDEQFF. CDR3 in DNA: TGTGCCAGCAGCCAAGAGAACGGGGATGAGCAGTTCTTC.

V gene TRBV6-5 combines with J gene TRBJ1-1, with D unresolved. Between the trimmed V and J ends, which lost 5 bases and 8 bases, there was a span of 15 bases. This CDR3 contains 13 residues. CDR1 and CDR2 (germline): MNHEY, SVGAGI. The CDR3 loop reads CASSLETKTEAFF. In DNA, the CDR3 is TGTGCCAGCAGTCTAGAAACTAAAACCGAAGCTTTCTTT.

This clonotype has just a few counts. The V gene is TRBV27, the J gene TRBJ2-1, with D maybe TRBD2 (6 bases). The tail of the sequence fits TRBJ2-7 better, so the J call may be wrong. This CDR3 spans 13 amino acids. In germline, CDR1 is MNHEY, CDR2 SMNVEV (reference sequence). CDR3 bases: TGTGCCAGCAGCATCATCGCGGGAAATGAGCAGTACTTC. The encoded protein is CASSIIAGNEQYF.

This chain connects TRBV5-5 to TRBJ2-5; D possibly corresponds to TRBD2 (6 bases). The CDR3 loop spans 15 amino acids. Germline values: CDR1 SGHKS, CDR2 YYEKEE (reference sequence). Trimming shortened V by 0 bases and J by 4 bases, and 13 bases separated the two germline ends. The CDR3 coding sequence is TGTGCCAGCAGCTTGGCGGCAGGGAGGTCAGAGACCCAGTACTTC. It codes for CASSLAAGRSETQYF.

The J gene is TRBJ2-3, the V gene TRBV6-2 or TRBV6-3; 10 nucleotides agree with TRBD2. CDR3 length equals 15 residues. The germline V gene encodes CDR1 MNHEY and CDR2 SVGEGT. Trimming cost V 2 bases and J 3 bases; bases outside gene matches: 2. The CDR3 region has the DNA TGTGCCAGCAGTTACCCTAGCGGGAGTACAGATACGCAGTATTTT. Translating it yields CASSYPSGSTDTQYF.

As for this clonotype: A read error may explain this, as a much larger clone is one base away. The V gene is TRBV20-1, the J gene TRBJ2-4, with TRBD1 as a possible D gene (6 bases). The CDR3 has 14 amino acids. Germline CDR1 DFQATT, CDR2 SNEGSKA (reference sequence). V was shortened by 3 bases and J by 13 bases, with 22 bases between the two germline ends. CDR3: CSASGQGLTYGQYF. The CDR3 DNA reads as TGCAGTGCTAGCGGCCAGGGGTTGACCTACGGGCAGTACTTC.

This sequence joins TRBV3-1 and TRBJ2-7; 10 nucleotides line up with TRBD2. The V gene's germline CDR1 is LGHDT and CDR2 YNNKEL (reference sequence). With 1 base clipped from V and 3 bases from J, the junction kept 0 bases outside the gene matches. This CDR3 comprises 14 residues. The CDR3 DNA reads TGTGCCAGCAGCCAAGGGACTAGCGGCTACGAGCAGTACTTC. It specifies CASSQGTSGYEQYF.

The CDR3 region is CSARPGTGDNSPLHF. The CDR3 DNA follows: TGCAGTGCTAGACCTGGGACAGGGGATAATTCACCCCTCCACTTT. The rearrangement joins TRBV20-1 to TRBJ1-6; TRBD1 matches at 10 bases. This CDR3 is built from 15 residues. The germline V gene encodes CDR1 DFQATT and CDR2 SNEGSKA (reference sequence). Losses at the gene ends were 2 bases for V and 5 bases for J; bases not matched to a gene: 3.

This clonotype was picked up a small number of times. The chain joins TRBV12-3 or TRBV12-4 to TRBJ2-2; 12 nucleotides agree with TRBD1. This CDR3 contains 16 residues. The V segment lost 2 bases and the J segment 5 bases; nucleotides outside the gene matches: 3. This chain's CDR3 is CASSLRDRGLTGELFF. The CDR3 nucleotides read TGTGCCAGCAGTTTAAGGGACAGGGGGCTTACCGGGGAGCTGTTTTTT.

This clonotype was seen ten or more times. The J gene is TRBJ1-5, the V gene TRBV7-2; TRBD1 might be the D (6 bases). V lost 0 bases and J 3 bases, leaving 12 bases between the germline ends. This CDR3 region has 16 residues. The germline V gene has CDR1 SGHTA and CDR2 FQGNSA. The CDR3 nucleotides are TGTGCCAGCAGCTTAGCGGGCAGGGGTGACAATCAGCCCCAGCATTTT. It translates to CASSLAGRGDNQPQHF. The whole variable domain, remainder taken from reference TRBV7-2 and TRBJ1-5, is GAGVSQSPSNKVTEKGKDVELRCDPISGHTALYWYRQSLGQGLEFLIYFQGNSAPDKSGLPSDRFSAERTGGSVSTLTIQRTQQEDSAVYLCASSLAGRGDNQPQHFGDGTRLSIL.

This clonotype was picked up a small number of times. As DNA, the CDR3 is TGTGCCAGCGATGACAGGGTGCTCACAGATACGCAGTATTTT. Amino acids: CASDDRVLTDTQYF. V gene TRBV6-2 or TRBV6-3 combines with J gene TRBJ2-3, with TRBD1 identical over 7 bases. This CDR3 comprises 14 residues. After removal of 8 bases from V and 2 bases from J, the junction contained 7 bases not matched to a gene. The germline CDR1 and CDR2 sequences are MNHEY and SVGEGT.

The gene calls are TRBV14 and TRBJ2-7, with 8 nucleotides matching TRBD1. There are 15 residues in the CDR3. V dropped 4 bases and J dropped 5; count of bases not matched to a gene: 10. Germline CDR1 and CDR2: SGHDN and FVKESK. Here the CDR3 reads CASSRSSGGYHEQYF. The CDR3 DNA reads TGTGCCAGCAGCCGCAGTTCAGGGGGCTACCACGAGCAGTACTTC. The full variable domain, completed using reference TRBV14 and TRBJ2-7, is EAGVTQFPSHSVIEKGQTVTLRCDPISGHDNLYWYRRVMGKEIKFLLHFVKESKQDESGMPNNRFLAERTGGTYSTLKVQPAELEDSGVYFCASSRSSGGYHEQYFGPGTRLTVT.

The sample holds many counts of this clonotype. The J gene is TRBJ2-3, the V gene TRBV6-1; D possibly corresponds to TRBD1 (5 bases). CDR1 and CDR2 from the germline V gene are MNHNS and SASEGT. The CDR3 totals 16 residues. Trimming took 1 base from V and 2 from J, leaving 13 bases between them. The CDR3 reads CASSEVAQVSTDTQYF. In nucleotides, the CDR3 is TGTGCCAGCAGTGAAGTGGCACAGGTCTCCACAGATACGCAGTATTTT.

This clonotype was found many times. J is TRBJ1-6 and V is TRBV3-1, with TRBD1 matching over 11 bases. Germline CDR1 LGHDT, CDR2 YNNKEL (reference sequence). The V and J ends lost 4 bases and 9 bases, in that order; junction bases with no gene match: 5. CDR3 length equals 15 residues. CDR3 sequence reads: CASSPPGQGVSPLHF. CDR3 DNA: TGTGCCAGCAGCCCCCCGGGACAGGGGGTTTCACCCCTCCACTTT.

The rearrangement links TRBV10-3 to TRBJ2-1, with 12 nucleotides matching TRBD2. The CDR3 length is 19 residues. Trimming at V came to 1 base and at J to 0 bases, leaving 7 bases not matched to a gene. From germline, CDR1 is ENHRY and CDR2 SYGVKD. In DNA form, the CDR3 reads TGTGCCATCAGTGAGTTGGGACTAGCGGGCGCTGACTCCTACAATGAGCAGTTCTTC. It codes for CAISELGLAGADSYNEQFF.

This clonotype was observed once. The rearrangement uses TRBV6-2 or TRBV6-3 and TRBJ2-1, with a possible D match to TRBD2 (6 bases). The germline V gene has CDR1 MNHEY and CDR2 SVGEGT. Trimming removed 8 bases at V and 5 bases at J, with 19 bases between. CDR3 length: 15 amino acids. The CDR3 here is CASLLWGSGDNEQFF. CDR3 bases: TGTGCCAGCCTCCTCTGGGGTAGCGGCGACAATGAGCAGTTCTTC.

CDR3 nucleotide sequence: TGTGCCTGGAGTGCTGACAGGGGAGAGGGCTATGGCTACACCTTC. Its protein product is CAWSADRGEGYGYTF. The chain carries TRBV30 and TRBJ1-2, with TRBD1 matching over 8 bases. Germline lookup yields CDR1 GTSNPN and CDR2 SVGIG (reference sequence). The trim removed 1 base at V and 4 bases at J, leaving 8 bases unmatched. This CDR3 contains 15 residues.

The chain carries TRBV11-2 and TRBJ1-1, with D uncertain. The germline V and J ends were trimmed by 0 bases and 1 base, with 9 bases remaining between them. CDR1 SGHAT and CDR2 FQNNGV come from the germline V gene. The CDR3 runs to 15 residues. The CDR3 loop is CASSLDQATNTEAFF. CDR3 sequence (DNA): TGTGCCAGCAGCTTAGATCAGGCGACGAACACTGAAGCTTTCTTT.

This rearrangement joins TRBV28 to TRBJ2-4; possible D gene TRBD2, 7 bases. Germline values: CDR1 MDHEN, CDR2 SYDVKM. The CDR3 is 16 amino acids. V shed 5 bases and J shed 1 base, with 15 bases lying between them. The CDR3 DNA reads TGTGCCAGCAGTCCACCCGGGGGGCAGGCCAAAAACATTCAGTACTTC. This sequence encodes CASSPPGGQAKNIQYF. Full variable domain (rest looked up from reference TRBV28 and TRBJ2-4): DVKVTQSSRYLVKRTGEKVFLECVQDMDHENMFWYRQDPGLGLRLIYFSYDVKMKEKGDIPEGYSVSREKKERFSLILESASTNQTSMYLCASSPPGGQAKNIQYFGAGTRLSVL.

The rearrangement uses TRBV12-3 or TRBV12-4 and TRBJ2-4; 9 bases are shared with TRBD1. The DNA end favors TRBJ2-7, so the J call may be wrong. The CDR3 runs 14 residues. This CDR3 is CASSPGQGNPEQYF. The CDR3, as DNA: TGTGCCAGCAGTCCGGGACAGGGAAACCCCGAGCAGTACTTC.

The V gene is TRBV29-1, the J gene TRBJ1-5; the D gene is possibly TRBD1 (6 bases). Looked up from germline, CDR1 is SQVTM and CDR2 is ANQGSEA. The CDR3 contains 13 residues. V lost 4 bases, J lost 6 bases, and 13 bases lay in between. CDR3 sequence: CSVVRGAGQPQHF. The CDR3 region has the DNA TGCAGCGTTGTGCGGGGGGCAGGTCAGCCCCAGCATTTT.

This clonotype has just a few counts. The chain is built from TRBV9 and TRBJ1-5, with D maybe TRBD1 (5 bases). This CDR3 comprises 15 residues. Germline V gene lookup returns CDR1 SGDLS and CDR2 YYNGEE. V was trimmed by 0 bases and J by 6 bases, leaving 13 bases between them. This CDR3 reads CASSVGGDLGQPQHF. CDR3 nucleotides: TGTGCCAGCAGCGTAGGAGGGGACTTGGGTCAGCCCCAGCATTTT.